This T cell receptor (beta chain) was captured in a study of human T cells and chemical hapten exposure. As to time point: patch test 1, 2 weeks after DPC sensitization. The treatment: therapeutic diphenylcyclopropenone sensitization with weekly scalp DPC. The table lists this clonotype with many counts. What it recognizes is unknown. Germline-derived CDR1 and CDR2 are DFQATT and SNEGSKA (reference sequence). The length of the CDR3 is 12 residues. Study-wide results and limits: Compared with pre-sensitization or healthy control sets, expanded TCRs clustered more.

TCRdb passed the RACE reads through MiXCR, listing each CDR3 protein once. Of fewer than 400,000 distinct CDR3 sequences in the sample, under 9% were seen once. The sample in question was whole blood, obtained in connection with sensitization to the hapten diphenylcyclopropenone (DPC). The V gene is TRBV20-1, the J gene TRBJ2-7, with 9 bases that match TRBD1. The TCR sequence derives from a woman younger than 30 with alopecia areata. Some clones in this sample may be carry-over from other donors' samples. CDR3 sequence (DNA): TGCAGCGCTGTACAGGGGGCTAGCGAGCAGTACTTC. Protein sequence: CSAVQGASEQYF.